This TCR beta chain was recorded in a study of cytomegalovirus exposure and HLA in healthy donors. Using immunoSEQ multiplex PCR, the repertoire was profiled, and TCRdb retains in-frame clones only, with some absent. The table lists 250,000 or so clones, 80% to 90% of them singletons. This clone was seen once. The antigen is unknown. Overall study findings and caveats: Cytomegalovirus association was assigned to under 200 TCR beta chains. In vitro testing confirmed a few CMV-associated chains as specific for CMV antigens. Accounts indicate the classifier identified cytomegalovirus status with strong specificity and sensitivity.

The CDR3 is 13 residues long. V lost 5 bases and J 6 bases, leaving 14 bases between the germline ends. Germline V gives CDR1 MNHEY, CDR2 SMNVEV (reference sequence). Sequencing was performed on PBMCs. The sequence derives from a man between 18 and 29 years old in good health and CMV-seronegative. V usage is TRBV27 and J usage is TRBJ2-7; no clear D. The CDR3 loop is CASSIYSWSEQYF. As DNA, the CDR3 is TGTGCCAGCAGTATCTATAGTTGGAGCGAGCAGTACTTC.